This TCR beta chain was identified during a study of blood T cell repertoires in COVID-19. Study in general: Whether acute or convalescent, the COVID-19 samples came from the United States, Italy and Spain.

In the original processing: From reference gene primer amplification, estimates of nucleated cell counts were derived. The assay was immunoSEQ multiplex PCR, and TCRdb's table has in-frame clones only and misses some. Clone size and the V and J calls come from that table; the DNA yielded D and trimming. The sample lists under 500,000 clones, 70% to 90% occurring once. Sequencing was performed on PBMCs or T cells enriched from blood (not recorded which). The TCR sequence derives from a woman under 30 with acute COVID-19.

The CDR3 region has the DNA TGTGCCACCAGGGGCGGGAGTTCCTACAATGAGCAGTTCTTC. The encoded protein is CATRGGSSYNEQFF. The gene calls are TRBV24-1 and TRBJ2-1; TRBD2 matches at 7 bases. The germline V gene encodes CDR1 KGHDR and CDR2 SFDVKD. After removal of 7 bases from V and 1 base from J, the junction contained 3 bases not matched to a gene. The CDR3 length is 14 residues.